A selection of T cell receptor beta chains follows, all from one sample in a study of T cell responses to AZD1222 COVID-19 vaccine. Using immunoSEQ multiplex PCR, the repertoire was profiled, and TCRdb retains in-frame clones only, with some absent. Of about 130,000 clones listed, roughly nine tenths are singletons. The source material was peripheral blood, sampled on day 0 of AZD1222 vaccination. These receptors all stem from an adult in good health. The CDR3 runs from the conserved cysteine through the conserved F or W. Each record gives: V gene, D gene, clone size, J gene, CDR3 DNA, CDR3 protein. D genes are given only for firm matches. Clone size is shown for a subset of rows, as once, few, many or a class of expanded clone.

TRBV20-1	.	.	TRBJ2-5	TGCAGTGCTAGCTACTACGGGGCCCAGTACTTC	CSASYYGAQYF
TRBV7-2	.	.	TRBJ2-3	TGTGCCAGCAGCCGAGGGGGGGTTGATACGCAGTATTTT	CASSRGGVDTQYF
TRBV29-1	TRBD1	.	TRBJ2-7	TGCAGCGTTAGGACAGGAACCTTTAGTTACGAGCAGTACTTC	CSVRTGTFSYEQYF
TRBV5-4	TRBD1	once	TRBJ2-6	TGTGCCAGCAGCTCGGGACAGGGGGCGCCTGGGGCCAACGTCCTGACTTTC	CASSSGQGAPGANVLTF
TRBV4-2	.	.	TRBJ1-5	TGTGCCAGCAGCCAAGAAGGTGAACAGCCCCAGCATTTT	CASSQEGEQPQHF
TRBV28	.	.	TRBJ1-6	TGTGCCAGCAACTCCGGGACCAGCAAGAATTCACCCCTCCACTTT	CASNSGTSKNSPLHF
TRBV19	.	.	TRBJ1-5	TGTGCCAGTAGTATAAGCGTGGAGAAGCCCCAGCATTTT	CASSISVEKPQHF
TRBV3-1/TRBV3-2	TRBD2	.	TRBJ2-3	TGTGCCAGCAGCCAGACTAGCGGGAAGACAGATACGCAGTATTTT	CASSQTSGKTDTQYF
TRBV3-1/TRBV3-2	.	.	TRBJ2-2	TGTGCCAGCAGCCTCCTGGGGGGTGGCGGGTCCACCGGGGAGCTGTTTTTT	CASSLLGGGGSTGELFF